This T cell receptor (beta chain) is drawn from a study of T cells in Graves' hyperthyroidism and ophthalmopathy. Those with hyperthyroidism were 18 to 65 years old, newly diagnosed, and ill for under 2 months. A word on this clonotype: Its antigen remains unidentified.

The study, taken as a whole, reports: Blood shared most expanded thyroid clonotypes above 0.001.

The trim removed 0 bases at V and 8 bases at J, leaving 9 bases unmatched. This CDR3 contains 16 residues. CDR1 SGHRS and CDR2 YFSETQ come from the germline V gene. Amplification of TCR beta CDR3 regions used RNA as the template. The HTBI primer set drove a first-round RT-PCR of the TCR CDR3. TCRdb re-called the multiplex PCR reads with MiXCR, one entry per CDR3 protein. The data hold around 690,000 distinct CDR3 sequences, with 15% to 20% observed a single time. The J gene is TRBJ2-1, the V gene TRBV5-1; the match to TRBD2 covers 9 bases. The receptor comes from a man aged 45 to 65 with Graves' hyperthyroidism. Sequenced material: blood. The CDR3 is CASSLELAGGRDEQFF. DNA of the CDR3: TGCGCCAGCAGCTTGGAACTGGCGGGGGGGCGGGATGAGCAGTTCTTC.